This T cell receptor beta chain emerged from a study of blood T cell repertoires in COVID-19 (dated by TCRdb to the early 2020s). Regarding the research as a whole: The collaborator samples originated in the United States, Italy and Spain and spanned the acute and convalescent phases of COVID-19. The repertoires were released in a freely available public database intended as a resource for research on the immune response to SARS-CoV-2. A de-identified subject ID, COVID-19 status, age in years and sex were almost always included in the sample metadata. Samples were obtained from the ongoing ImmuneRACE study (first 160 participants) and from some 1,200 subjects provided by 6 global collaborators. Deeply sampled blood TCRbeta repertoires from subjects exposed to, actively infected with, or recovered from COVID-19 were included in the dataset. Where HLA class I and class II types were available, the types were taken from metadata supplied by the sample provider, not from assay-based typing. The material from the prospective study consisted of cDNA or gDNA derived from T cells, B-cell-depleted T cells, or PBMCs.

The collaborating institutions used their own protocols to collect whole blood in K2EDTA tubes. For TCRbeta analysis, collaborators shipped samples in one of three forms: frozen whole blood, isolated PBMCs, or DNA extracted from either of those sample types. Of note for this clone: Its target antigen remains unknown. Per-base qualities were not stored, and no clone one base away is much larger.

TCRbeta CDR3 regions were amplified from genomic DNA by means of the immunoSEQ Assay, a bias-controlled multiplex PCR. Per the authors' processing: Within the assay, amplification of reference gene primers was used to estimate how many nucleated cells each sample contained. To quantify the absolute abundance of each unique TCRbeta CDR3 rearrangement, sequence reads were collapsed and filtered. For each sample, productive Simpson clonality was calculated as the square root of Simpson's diversity index over productive rearrangements. TCRdb obtained this table from immuneACCESS and retained in-frame rearrangements with V and J assigned. These tables miss some clones; where compared with another copy, unresolved V genes account for less than half of the shortfall, and the remainder is unexplained. The V and J calls and the clone size are those of that table, but D and trimming were determined from the DNA. This sample comprises around 120,000 clones, around 87% of them detected only once. The ten largest clonotypes hold 7.7% of the sample.

CDR1 and CDR2, per the germline V gene (reference sequence), are SEHNR and FQNEAQ. The CDR3 has 16 amino acids, counting the end cysteine and phenylalanine. Just the 48-base CDR3 DNA is kept, in frame starting at base 1. At the junction V is shortened by 3 bases and J by 3 bases, with 12 bases in between. Findings and caveats that apply to the study as a whole: The quantity of clinical and demographic metadata differed by source and by participant and was supplied without curation.

The chain links TRBV7-9 with TRBJ1-6, with the D segment identity uncertain. This clonotype originated in a human donor in a cohort sampled during active COVID-19. Specimen: peripheral blood. The CDR3 protein sequence reads: CASSFEGGDYNSPLHF. The nucleotide sequence reads as follows: TGTGCCAGCAGCTTCGAGGGTGGGGACTATAATTCACCCCTCCACTTT. The reference TRBV7-9 and TRBJ1-6 proteins fill in what lies around the CDR3, so the full variable domain reads DTGVSQNPRHKITKRGQNVTFRCDPISEHNRLYWYRQTLGQGPEFLTYFQNEAQLEKSRLLSDRFSAERPKGSFSTLEIQRTEQGDSAMYLCASSFEGGDYNSPLHFGNGTRLTVT.